This TCR beta chain was observed in a study of CD8+CD57+ T cells in acquired aplastic anemia (dated by TCRdb to 2017 to 2018). General notes on the study: A mean of about 3.2 ug of DNA, ranging from roughly 0.17 to 30 ug, was extracted from sorted CD4+ and CD8+ cells. An average of approximately 10 million reads for CD4+ cells and under 13 million reads for CD8+ cells was obtained from healthy donor samples.

What the work shows at the level of the full study, not this receptor alone: CD8+ Simpson's diversity did not differ significantly between patients and healthy controls (P=0.060). Although roughly 30 CD8+ CDR3 sequences were shared by patients and controls, these sequences appeared highly expressed in patients and within the immunodominant clones of patients.

TCR beta VDJ combination and CDR3 sequence profiling used genomic DNA as the template. An Illumina HiSeq 2000 was the platform used for TCR repertoire sequencing. Under the source paper's analysis protocol: TRBV/TRBJ rearrangement plots, CDR3 size and DJ length profiles, and Simpson's diversity index were used to evaluate the repertoires. The immunodominant clone was defined as the most abundant DNA sequence in deep sequencing data. CDR3 amino acid sequences were screened for sharing across subjects and were compared with published repertoires and the VDJdb database. The raw public reads went through TCRdb reprocessing: fastp at Q25, MiXCR clone calling, in-frame beta chains kept. Under each unique CDR3 protein, matching rows form one entry showing the most common genes and DNA. These V and J calls rely on TCRdb rather than the paper's analysis. The table for this sample lists approximately 130,000 distinct CDR3 sequences; roughly 40% of them were counted only once. Almost 8.5% of the sample is held by the ten biggest clonotypes.

Turning to this clonotype: Its antigen has not been determined. The sample holds no much larger clone one base away, and base qualities are not on file.

In the study, sorted CD4+ and CD8+ blood T cells from patients with severe aplastic anemia and from healthy subjects underwent deep sequencing of TCR repertoires. Ficoll-Paque density gradient centrifugation was used to isolate peripheral blood mononuclear cells. Before DNA extraction, CD4+ and CD8+ T cells were sorted with FACS or magnetic beads. V is pruned by 7 bases and J by 5 bases, leaving 6 bases of the junction without a gene match. From a lookup of the germline V gene, CDR1 and CDR2 are KGHDR and SFDVKD. From its cysteine to its phenylalanine, the CDR3 spans 13 amino acids. Only the CDR3 portion is preserved as DNA: 39 bases, with reading frame beginning at the first base.

The TCR sequence derives from a human donor in good health, serving as a control. The chain employs TRBV24-1 and TRBJ2-5, with 7 junctional bases fitting TRBD2. Sample: sorted CD4+, CD8+, or CD8+CD57+ T cells (not recorded which) from PBMCs. CDR3 sequence: CATSPGEGETQYF. The nucleotide sequence is given as TGTGCCACCAGCCCGGGGGAGGGGGAGACCCAGTACTTC.